Given below is one TCR beta chain in context. These data belong to a study of blood T cell repertoires in COVID-19. In the original analysis: The assay estimated nucleated cells by amplifying reference gene primers. Clones were sequenced by immunoSEQ multiplex PCR, and TCRdb holds only the in-frame ones, with some missing. Clone size and the V and J calls come from that table; the DNA yielded D and trimming. Among over 300,000 clones listed, almost 90% were seen once. The sequencing sample was made of peripheral blood. This TCR derives from a man younger than 35 with active or convalescent COVID-19.

The CDR3 DNA sequence: TGTGCCAGCAGCTTAGGAGACAGGGACTCTCAGCCCCAGCATTTT. Translation: CASSLGDRDSQPQHF. V is TRBV7-9 and J is TRBJ1-5; 7 bases line up with TRBD1. J was trimmed by 6 bases and V by 1 base; bases with no gene match: 6. The CDR3 sequence is 15 residues long. Germline CDR1 and CDR2: SEHNR and FQNEAQ (reference sequence).